This TCR beta chain was found in a study of patients and donors after allogeneic stem cell transplantation. CDR1 and CDR2 (germline): SGDLS, YYNGEE. The V end lost 0 bases, the J end lost 9 bases, and 16 bases lay between the germline ends. The CDR3 consists of 15 residues. TCRdb reprocessed the RT-PCR reads via MiXCR and lists one record per CDR3 protein. The sample has tens of thousands of distinct CDR3 sequences; more than 25% are singletons. The source material was blood, either unsorted or a sorted T cell fraction (not recorded which). This chain uses TRBV9 with TRBJ2-1, with D hard to call. The TCR comes from a human donor who was either an allogeneic HSCT recipient or a stem cell or donor lymphocyte infusion donor (not recorded which). It is not recorded whose cells these are; they may come from a transplant donor. CDR3 bases: TGTGCCAGCAGCGTAGGGGCTGCCATAGTGGGTGAGCAGTTCTTC. This codes for CASSVGAAIVGEQFF.